This record concerns one TCR beta chain sequence. Its antigen is still unknown. The CDR3 sequence is 16 residues long. Looked up from germline, CDR1 is LNHNV and CDR2 is YYDKDF (reference sequence). V lost 3 bases to trimming and J lost 13 bases; unmatched junction nucleotides: 19. The data derive from a study of cytomegalovirus exposure and HLA in healthy donors. Study-level findings and limits: Segments of the TCR beta V type were, in most cases, productive about 87% or about 30% of the time in an earlier analysis. Among TCR beta chains of equal frequency, HLA-associated ones were more clonally expanded in a later analysis. Associated with cytomegalovirus, according to the listing, were about 160 TCR beta chains.

This PCR relied on a set of 60 Vbeta primers and 13 Jbeta primers. The table came from immunoSEQ multiplex PCR; TCRdb's copy has only in-frame clones and leaves some out. The data show roughly 200,000 clones, around 70% seen once. This sequence joins TRBV15 and TRBJ2-7; TRBD2 agrees at 9 bases. The origin of this receptor is a man aged 35 to 55 in good health and CMV-seropositive. Sequences were obtained from PBMCs. The CDR3 region has the DNA TGTGCCACCAGCAGTCTATCCCCGGGACTAGCTGGGCCCTTATACTTC. Translated: CATSSLSPGLAGPLYF.